The sequence of this T cell receptor beta chain was determined in a study of T-cell memory formation after mild COVID-19. One entry per CDR3 protein, called by TCRdb with MiXCR from the 5' RACE reads. The sample carries hundreds of thousands of distinct CDR3 sequences, approximately 27% recorded once. Germline V gene lookup returns CDR1 ENHRY and CDR2 SYGVKD. The CDR3 is 13 residues long. Trimming removed 11 bases at V and 7 bases at J, with 21 bases between. The chain couples TRBV10-3 to TRBJ2-7; D perhaps matches TRBD1 (7 bases). Sequenced: PBMCs or a T cell subset sorted from them (not recorded which). This sequence was found in an adult woman who had mild COVID-19 (a few samples of this study predate the infection). Cell type and time point are not known. The CDR3 sequence: CAVAGQPAGEQYF. CDR3 DNA: TGTGCCGTGGCGGGACAGCCTGCGGGAGAGCAGTACTTC.